This T cell receptor (beta chain) was identified during a study of T-cell reconstitution after alpha-beta-depleted transplantation in children. General observations from the study: Once a year had passed after transplant, T-cell counts and diversity came mostly from newly produced T cells. Elevated TCRbeta diversity at day 60 was traced, in some patients, to surviving recipient T cells and thymic progenitors. After transplant, at about two months, alpha-beta T cells were reportedly derived from several hundred expanded graft clones.

Construction of the TCRbeta library involved unique molecular identifiers. TCRdb re-analysed the PCR reads in MiXCR, keeping a single row per CDR3 protein. The table lists around 90,000 distinct CDR3 sequences, 15% of them singletons, with around a fifth in the top ten. Details on this clonotype: Antigen unknown.

This CDR3 is built from 17 residues. The germline CDR1 and CDR2 sequences are SEHNR and FQNEAQ (reference sequence). The V end lost 4 bases, the J end lost 2 bases, and 20 bases lay between the germline ends. The sample in question was PBMCs, mostly from graft donor cells, obtained 180 days after TCRalphabeta/CD19-depleted stem cell transplant. The chain has TRBV7-9 and TRBJ2-5; D not resolved. This sequence originates from a male patient aged 2 to 9 who had a stem cell transplant for acute lymphoblastic leukemia, so the T cells may come from the graft donor. The CDR3, as DNA: TGTGCCAGCAGCTCTTCCATCCTTAGGACCCGTCAAGAGACCCAGTACTTC. Amino acids: CASSSSILRTRQETQYF. Together with reference TRBV7-9 and TRBJ2-5, the CDR3 gives the full variable domain: DTGVSQNPRHKITKRGQNVTFRCDPISEHNRLYWYRQTLGQGPEFLTYFQNEAQLEKSRLLSDRFSAERPKGSFSTLEIQRTEQGDSAMYLCASSSSILRTRQETQYFGPGTRLLVL.